The 6 T cell receptor beta chains below come from one sample, sequenced in a study of blood T cell repertoires in COVID-19. Produced via immunoSEQ multiplex PCR; TCRdb's table is partial and in-frame only. The data show about 170,000 clones, 65% to 85% seen once. Sequences were obtained from peripheral blood. The receptors stem from a man aged 70 or older with active or convalescent COVID-19.

V is TRBV5-1 and J is TRBJ2-7, with D perhaps TRBD2 (5 bases). V was clipped by 0 bases and J by 0 bases, with 7 bases between them. The germline V gene encodes CDR1 SGHRS and CDR2 YFSETQ. The CDR3 totals 14 residues. CDR3 nucleotides: TGCGCCAGCAGCTTGGACGGAGGCTCCTACGAGCAGTACTTC. This gives the protein CASSLDGGSYEQYF.

The chain has TRBV6-6 and TRBJ2-7, with TRBD2 as a possible D gene (6 bases). The CDR3 has 10 amino acids. The V and J ends lost 11 bases and 7 bases respectively, with 12 bases between them. CDR1 and CDR2 (germline): MNHNY, SVGAGI (reference sequence). For the CDR3, the DNA is TGTGCCGCCGGGGGAAGGGAGCAGTACTTC. This gives the protein CAAGGREQYF.

The genes are TRBV4-3 and TRBJ1-2; no clear D gene. Germline V gene sequence: CDR1 LGHNA, CDR2 YSLEER. V dropped 2 bases and J dropped 3 bases, with 7 bases sitting between them. The CDR3 runs 13 residues. CDR3 nucleotides: TGCGCCAGCAGCCAAAACTCCTACTATGGCTACACCTTC. It yields the protein CASSQNSYYGYTF.

The chain combines TRBV15 with TRBJ1-5, with TRBD1 as a possible D gene (6 bases). This CDR3 has 18 residues. Trimming pared 0 bases from V and 5 bases from J, leaving 20 bases between. Germline assignment: CDR1 LNHNV and CDR2 YYDKDF (reference sequence). The CDR3 sequence is CATSRDKRGAQMDQPQHF. The CDR3 bases are TGTGCCACCAGCAGAGATAAGCGGGGGGCCCAGATGGATCAGCCCCAGCATTTT.

This chain links TRBV7-9 with TRBJ2-5; 11 bases are shared with TRBD2. The CDR3 length is 17 residues. Trimming took 5 bases from V and 5 from J; bases not matched to a gene: 13. Germline loops: CDR1 SEHNR, CDR2 FQNEAQ (reference sequence). In DNA, the CDR3 is TGTGCCAGCAGCACCTTAGCGGGAGGGCCTCAGGGGGAGACCCAGTACTTC. It translates to CASSTLAGGPQGETQYF.

The table lists this clone with a few counts. V is TRBV18 and J is TRBJ1-6; D gene uncertain. This CDR3 region has 15 residues. Trimming shortened V by 8 bases and J by 0 bases, and 11 bases separated the two germline ends. Germline V gene sequence: CDR1 KGHSH, CDR2 LQKENI. The chain's CDR3 is CASTLRGSYNSPLHF. The DNA for the CDR3 is TGTGCCAGCACGCTTCGGGGCTCCTATAATTCACCCCTCCACTTT. Supplemented by reference TRBV18 and TRBJ1-6, the full variable domain reads NAGVMQNPRHLVRRRGQEARLRCSPMKGHSHVYWYRQLPEEGLKFMVYLQKENIIDESGMPKERFSAEFPKEGPSILRIQQVVRGDSAAYFCASTLRGSYNSPLHFGNGTRLTVT.